This T cell receptor beta chain was recovered during a study of blood T cell repertoires in COVID-19 (dated by TCRdb to 2018 to 2020). About the study as a whole: The collaborator samples originated in the United States, Italy and Spain and spanned the acute and convalescent phases of COVID-19. The prospective study material was composed of cDNA or gDNA derived from T cells, B-cell-depleted T cells, or PBMCs. Deeply sampled blood TCRbeta repertoires from subjects exposed to, actively infected with, or recovered from COVID-19 were included in the dataset. A freely available public database, intended as a resource for researchers studying the immune response to SARS-CoV-2, is where the repertoires were released. The samples were drawn from two sources: the first 160 participants of the ongoing ImmuneRACE study, and fewer than 1,500 subjects contributed by 6 global collaborators. Nearly every sample came with metadata listing a de-identified subject ID, COVID-19 status, age in years and sex. HLA class I and class II types, where available, came from metadata supplied by the sample provider rather than from assay-based typing.

General findings and caveats noted by the study authors: The quantity of clinical and demographic metadata differed by source and by participant and was supplied without curation.

Participants in the prospective study were enrolled through a virtual design, were aged about 18 to 100 years, and lived in approximately 25 United States geographic areas. In the prospective study, participants were assigned to cohorts based on the clinical history participants reported in a screening survey and a study questionnaire. Recovered participants in ImmuneRACE Cohort 3 were defined as having two consecutive negative NP/OP PCR tests, clearance from a healthcare professional, or resolution of symptoms. Mobile phlebotomists in the prospective study collected whole blood, serum and a nasopharyngeal or oropharyngeal swab from every participant. Over a 2-month period, participants in the prospective study had the option of providing additional blood draws and questionnaires. Blood samples from the prospective study were shipped frozen or at room temperature prior to DNA extraction. TCRbeta CDR3 regions were amplified from genomic DNA using the immunoSEQ Assay, a bias-controlled multiplex PCR. On the study's bioinformatics: Within the assay, amplification of reference gene primers was used to estimate how many nucleated cells each sample contained. To quantify the absolute abundance of each unique TCRbeta CDR3 rearrangement, sequence reads were collapsed and filtered. For each sample, productive Simpson clonality was calculated as the square root of Simpson's diversity index across productive rearrangements. This immuneACCESS table, as held by TCRdb, lists in-frame sequences with V and J called but not all clones. Of the missing ones, under half trace to an unresolved V gene in checked studies; the others have no known cause. Clone size and the V and J calls come from that table; the DNA yielded D and trimming. The sample has some 320,000 clones on record, over 75% of them singletons. Together, the top ten hold approximately 5% of the sample.

The count of this clone is one. Its antigen is not yet known. Base qualities are not at hand, and no much larger clone is one base apart. The germline V and J ends show losses of 7 bases and 2 bases respectively, and no gene match explains 9 bases of the junction. The CDR3, cysteine through phenylalanine, is 16 amino acids long. This entry keeps only the CDR3 DNA: 48 bases, framed from base 1. The germline V gene (reference sequence) yields LNHDA for CDR1 and SQIVND for CDR2. The sequence derives from a woman aged 25-40 years who had recovered from COVID-19. The chain links TRBV19 with TRBJ2-7, with TRBD2 identical over 12 junction bases. What was sequenced was PBMCs or T cells enriched from blood (not recorded which). The nucleotides read TGTGCCAGTACCCCTAGCGGGGGGGACCAGACCTACGAGCAGTACTTC. It specifies CASTPSGGDQTYEQYF.